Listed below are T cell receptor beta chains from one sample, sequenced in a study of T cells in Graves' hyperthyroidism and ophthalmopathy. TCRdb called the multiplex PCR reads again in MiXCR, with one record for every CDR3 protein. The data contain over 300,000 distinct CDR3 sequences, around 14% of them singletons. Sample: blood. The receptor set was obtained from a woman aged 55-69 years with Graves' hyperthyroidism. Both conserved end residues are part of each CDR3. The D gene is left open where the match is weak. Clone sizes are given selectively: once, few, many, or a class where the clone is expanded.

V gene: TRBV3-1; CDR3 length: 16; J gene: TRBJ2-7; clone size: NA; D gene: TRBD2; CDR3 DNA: TGTGCCAGCAGCTCACACCAGACGGGAGGAACCTACGAGCAGTACTTC; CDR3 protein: CASSSHQTGGTYEQYF
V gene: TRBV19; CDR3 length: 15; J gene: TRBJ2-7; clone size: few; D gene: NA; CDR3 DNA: TGTGCCAGTAGTATAAAGGTAGGGCAGGGCTACGAGCAGTACTTC; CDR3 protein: CASSIKVGQGYEQYF
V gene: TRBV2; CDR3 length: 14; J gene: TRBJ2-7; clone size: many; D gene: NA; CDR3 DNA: TGTGCCAGCAGTGAGGCGCTCGGTTCCTACGAGCAGTACTTC; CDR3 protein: CASSEALGSYEQYF
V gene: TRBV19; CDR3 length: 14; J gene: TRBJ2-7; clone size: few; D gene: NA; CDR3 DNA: TGTGCCAGTAGTATAGGAGTTCCCGGCTACGAGCAGTACTTC; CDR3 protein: CASSIGVPGYEQYF
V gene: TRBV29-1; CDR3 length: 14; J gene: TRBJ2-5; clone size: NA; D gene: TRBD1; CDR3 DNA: TGCAGCGCCGCGACAGGGGTTAGGGGGGAGACCCAGTACTTC; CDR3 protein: CSAATGVRGETQYF
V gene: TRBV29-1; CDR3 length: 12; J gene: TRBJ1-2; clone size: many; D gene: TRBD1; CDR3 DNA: TGCAGCGTTGGTACAGGGGACTATGGCTACACCTTC; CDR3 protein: CSVGTGDYGYTF
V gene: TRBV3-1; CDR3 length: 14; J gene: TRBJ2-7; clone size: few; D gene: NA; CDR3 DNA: TGTGCCAGCAGCCAAGATCCAGTATCCTACGAGCAGTACTTC; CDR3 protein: CASSQDPVSYEQYF
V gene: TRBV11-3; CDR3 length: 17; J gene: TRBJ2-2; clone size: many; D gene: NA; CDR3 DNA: TGTGCCAGCAGCCGAGACCCAGCAGGCTCGAACACCGGGGAGCTGTTTTTT; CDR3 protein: CASSRDPAGSNTGELFF
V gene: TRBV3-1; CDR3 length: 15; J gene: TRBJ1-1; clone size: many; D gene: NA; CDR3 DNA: TGTGCCAGCAGCCAAGGCTCGACAGGAGACACTGAAGCTTTCTTT; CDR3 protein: CASSQGSTGDTEAFF
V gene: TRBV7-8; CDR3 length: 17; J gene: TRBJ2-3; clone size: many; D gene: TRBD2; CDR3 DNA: TGTGCCAGCAGCTCGGGACTAGCGAGACCTAGCACAGATACGCAGTATTTT; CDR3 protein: CASSSGLARPSTDTQYF
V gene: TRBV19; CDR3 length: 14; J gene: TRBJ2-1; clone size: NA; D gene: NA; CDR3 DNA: TGTGCCAGTAGGCCCGGACAGTTTTACAATGAGCAGTTCTTC; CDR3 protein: CASRPGQFYNEQFF
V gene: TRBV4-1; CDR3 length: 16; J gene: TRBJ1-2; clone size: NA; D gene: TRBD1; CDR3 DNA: TGCGCCAGCAGCCAAGTCCCGGGACAGGGGAACTATGGCTACACCTTC; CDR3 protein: CASSQVPGQGNYGYTF
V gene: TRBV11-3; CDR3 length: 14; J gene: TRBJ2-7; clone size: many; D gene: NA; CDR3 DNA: TGTGCCAGCAGCTTAACCTGGGGGACCTACGAGCAGTACTTC; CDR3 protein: CASSLTWGTYEQYF
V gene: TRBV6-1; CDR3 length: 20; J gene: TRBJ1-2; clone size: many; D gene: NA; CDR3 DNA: TGTGCCAGCAGTGAAGGTCTTTGGGGTCGGGCCGACTCGAGAGACTATGGCTACACCTTC; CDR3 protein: CASSEGLWGRADSRDYGYTF
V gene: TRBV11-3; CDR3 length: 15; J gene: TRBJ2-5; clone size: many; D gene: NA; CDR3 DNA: TGTGCCAGCAGCTCAGTTCGGGACCGCCAAGAGACCCAGTACTTC; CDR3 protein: CASSSVRDRQETQYF
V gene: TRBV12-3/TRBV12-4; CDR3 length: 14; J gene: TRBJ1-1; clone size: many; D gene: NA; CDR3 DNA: TGTGCCAGCAGTTTAGGTTTCGGCTTCACTGAAGCTTTCTTT; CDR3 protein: CASSLGFGFTEAFF
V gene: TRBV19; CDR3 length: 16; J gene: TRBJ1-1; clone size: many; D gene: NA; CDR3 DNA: TGTGCCAGTAGTTGGGGGGGTCGCGCGCGGGACACTGAAGCTTTCTTT; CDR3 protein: CASSWGGRARDTEAFF
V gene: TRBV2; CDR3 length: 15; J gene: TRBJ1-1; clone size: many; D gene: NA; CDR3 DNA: TGTGCCAGCAGCGCGGACTCCAGCGTGAACACTGAAGCTTTCTTT; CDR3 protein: CASSADSSVNTEAFF
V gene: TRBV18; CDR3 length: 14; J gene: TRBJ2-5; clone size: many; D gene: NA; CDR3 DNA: TGTGCCAGCTCACTTCCGGGTCTGCAAGAGACCCAGTACTTC; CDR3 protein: CASSLPGLQETQYF
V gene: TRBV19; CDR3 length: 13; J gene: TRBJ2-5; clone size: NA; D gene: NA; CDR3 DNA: TGTGCCAGTAGCCAAGGGGTAAGAGAGACCCAGTACTTC; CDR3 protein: CASSQGVRETQYF
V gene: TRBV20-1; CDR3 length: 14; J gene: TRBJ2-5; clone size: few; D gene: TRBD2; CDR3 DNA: TGCAGTGCTAGATTGGGCGGGAGAGGCGAGACCCAGTACTTC; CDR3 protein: CSARLGGRGETQYF
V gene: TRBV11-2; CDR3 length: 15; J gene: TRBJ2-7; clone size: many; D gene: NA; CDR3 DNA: TGTGCCAGCAGCTCGTTAAGGGACGGAACCTACGAGCAGTACTTC; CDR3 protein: CASSSLRDGTYEQYF
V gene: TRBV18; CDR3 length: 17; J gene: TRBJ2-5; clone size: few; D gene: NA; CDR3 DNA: TGTGCCAGCTCACCGCTAGATACCTCGGGGGGCATGGAGACCCAGTACTTC; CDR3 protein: CASSPLDTSGGMETQYF
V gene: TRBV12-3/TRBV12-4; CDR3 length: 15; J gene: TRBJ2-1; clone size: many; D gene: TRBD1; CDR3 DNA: TGTGCCAGCAGTAGGGGGGGGACAGGGGATTATGAGCAGTTCTTC; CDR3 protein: CASSRGGTGDYEQFF
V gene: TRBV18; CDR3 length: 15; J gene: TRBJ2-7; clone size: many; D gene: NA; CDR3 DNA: TGTGCCAGCTCACCACCGAGTTTCGGACTGAGCGAGCAGTACTTC; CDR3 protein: CASSPPSFGLSEQYF
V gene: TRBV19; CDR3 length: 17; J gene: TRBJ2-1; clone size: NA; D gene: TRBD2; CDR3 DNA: TGTGCCAGTAGTGTAGTGCAACTAGCGGGGAAATACAATGAGCAGTTCTTC; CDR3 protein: CASSVVQLAGKYNEQFF
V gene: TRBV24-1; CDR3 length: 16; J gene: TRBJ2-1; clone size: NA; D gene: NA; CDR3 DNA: TGTGCCACCAGTGATTTGTGGGGGAGGTCCCACAATGAGCAGTTCTTC; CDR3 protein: CATSDLWGRSHNEQFF
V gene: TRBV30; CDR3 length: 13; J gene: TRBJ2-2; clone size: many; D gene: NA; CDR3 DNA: TGTGCCTGGAGCTTCAACGGGGGCGGGGAGCTGTTTTTT; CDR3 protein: CAWSFNGGGELFF
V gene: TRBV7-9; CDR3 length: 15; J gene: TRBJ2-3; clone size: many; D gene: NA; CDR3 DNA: TGTGCCAGCAGCTTATGGACCGAAGGCACAGATACGCAGTATTTT; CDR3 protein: CASSLWTEGTDTQYF
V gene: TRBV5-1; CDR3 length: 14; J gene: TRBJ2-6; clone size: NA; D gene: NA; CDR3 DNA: TGCGCCAGCAGCACCCGGGGTGGGGCCAACGTCCTGACTTTC; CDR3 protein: CASSTRGGANVLTF
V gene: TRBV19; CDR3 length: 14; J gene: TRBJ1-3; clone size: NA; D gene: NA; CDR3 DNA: TGTGCCAGTAACCCGGGGGGGGCTGGAAACACCATATATTTT; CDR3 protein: CASNPGGAGNTIYF
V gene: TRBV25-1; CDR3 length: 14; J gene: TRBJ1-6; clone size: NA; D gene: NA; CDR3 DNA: TGTGCCAGCAGTGGGACAGTGTGGAATTCACCCCTCCACTTT; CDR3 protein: CASSGTVWNSPLHF
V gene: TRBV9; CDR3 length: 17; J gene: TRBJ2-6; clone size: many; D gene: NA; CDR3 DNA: TGTGCCAGCAGCCCCCGGGACTCCGTCTCTGGGGCCAACGTCCTGACTTTC; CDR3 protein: CASSPRDSVSGANVLTF
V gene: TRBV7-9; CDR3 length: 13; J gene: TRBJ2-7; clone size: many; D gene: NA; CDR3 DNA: TGTGCCAGCAGCACTCATCGATCCTACGAGCAGTACTTC; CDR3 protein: CASSTHRSYEQYF
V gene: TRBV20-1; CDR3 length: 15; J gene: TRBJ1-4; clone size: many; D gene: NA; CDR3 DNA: TGCAGTGCTAGAGATCGCGCATCGATTAATGAAAAACTGTTTTTT; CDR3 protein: CSARDRASINEKLFF
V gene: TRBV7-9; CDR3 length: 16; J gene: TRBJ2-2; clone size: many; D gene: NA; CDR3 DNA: TGTGCCAGCAGCCCCATGGCAGGGGGGTTCACCGGGGAGCTGTTTTTT; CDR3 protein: CASSPMAGGFTGELFF
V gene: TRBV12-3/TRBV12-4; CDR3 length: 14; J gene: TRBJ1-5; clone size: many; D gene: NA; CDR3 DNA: TGTGCCAGCAGCCGGACAGACCTCGGTCAGCCCCAGCATTTT; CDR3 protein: CASSRTDLGQPQHF
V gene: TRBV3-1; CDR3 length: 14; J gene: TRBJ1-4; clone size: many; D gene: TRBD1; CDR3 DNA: TGTGCCAGCAGCTACGGACAGGGGAATGAAAAACTGTTTTTT; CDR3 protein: CASSYGQGNEKLFF
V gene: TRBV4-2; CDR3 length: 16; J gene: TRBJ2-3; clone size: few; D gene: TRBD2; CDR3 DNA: TGTGCCAGCAGCGGACTAGCGGGAGGCGGGGGGGATACGCAGTATTTT; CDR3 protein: CASSGLAGGGGDTQYF
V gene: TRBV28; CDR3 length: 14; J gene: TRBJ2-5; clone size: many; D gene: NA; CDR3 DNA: TGTGCCAGCAGTCGGTGGACAAATATCGAGACCCAGTACTTC; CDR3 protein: CASSRWTNIETQYF
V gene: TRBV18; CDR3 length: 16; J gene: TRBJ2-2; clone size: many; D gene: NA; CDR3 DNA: TGTGCCAGCTCACCACCGTCGCGGGCGAACACCGGGGAGCTGTTTTTT; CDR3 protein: CASSPPSRANTGELFF
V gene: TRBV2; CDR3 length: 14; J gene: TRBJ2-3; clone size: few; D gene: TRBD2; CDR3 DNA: TGTGCCAGCAGGGGGGGGGGGATTCGAGATACGCAGTATTTT; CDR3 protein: CASRGGGIRDTQYF
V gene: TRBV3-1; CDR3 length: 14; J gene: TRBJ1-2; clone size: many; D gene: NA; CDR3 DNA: TGTGCCAGCAGCCAAGATTGGCAGGGAAGGGGCTACACCTTC; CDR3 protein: CASSQDWQGRGYTF
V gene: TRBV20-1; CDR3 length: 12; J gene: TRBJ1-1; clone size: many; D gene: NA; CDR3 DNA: TGCAGTGCTAGGGTGGGGTGGACTGAAGCTTTCTTT; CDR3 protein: CSARVGWTEAFF
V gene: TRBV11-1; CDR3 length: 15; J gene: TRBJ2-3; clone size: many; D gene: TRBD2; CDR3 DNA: TGTGCCAGCAGCTTAGGACTAGCCAACACAGATACGCAGTATTTT; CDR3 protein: CASSLGLANTDTQYF
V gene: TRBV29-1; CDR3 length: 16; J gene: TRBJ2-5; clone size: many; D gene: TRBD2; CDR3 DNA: TGCAGCGTGGCTACCGGACTAGCGGGAGAGCAAGAGACCCAGTACTTC; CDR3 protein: CSVATGLAGEQETQYF
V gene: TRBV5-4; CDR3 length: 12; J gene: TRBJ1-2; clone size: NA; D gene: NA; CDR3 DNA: TGTGCCAGCACCCTCCGTGGGTTTGGCTACACCTTC; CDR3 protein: CASTLRGFGYTF
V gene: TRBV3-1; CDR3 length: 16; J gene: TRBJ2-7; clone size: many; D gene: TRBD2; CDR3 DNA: TGTGCCAGCAGCCAAGGTCCTAGCGGGCTGGCCTACGAGCAGTACTTC; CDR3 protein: CASSQGPSGLAYEQYF
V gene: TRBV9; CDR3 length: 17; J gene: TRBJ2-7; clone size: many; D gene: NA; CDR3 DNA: TGTGCCAGCAGCGTAACGCCCCGGGGCCCGAAAAACTACGAGCAGTACTTC; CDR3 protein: CASSVTPRGPKNYEQYF
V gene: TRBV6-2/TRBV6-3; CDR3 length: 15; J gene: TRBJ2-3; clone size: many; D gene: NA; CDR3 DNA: TGTGCCAGCAGTTTAAGCCGAAATACCCCAGATACGCAGTATTTT; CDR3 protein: CASSLSRNTPDTQYF
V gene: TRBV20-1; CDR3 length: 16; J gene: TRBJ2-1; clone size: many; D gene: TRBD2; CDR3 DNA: TGCAGTGCAACGTCACTAGCGCTGAGCTCCTACAATGAGCAGTTCTTC; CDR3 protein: CSATSLALSSYNEQFF
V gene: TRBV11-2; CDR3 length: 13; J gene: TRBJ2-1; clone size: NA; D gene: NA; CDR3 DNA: TGTGCCAGCAGCTACGGCTGGCAGCGGGAGCAGTTCTTC; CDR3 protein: CASSYGWQREQFF
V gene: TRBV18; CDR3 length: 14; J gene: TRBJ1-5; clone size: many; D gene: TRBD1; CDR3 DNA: TGTGCCAGCTCTCACAGGGGGGCCAATCAGCCCCAGCATTTT; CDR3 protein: CASSHRGANQPQHF